This TCR beta chain was documented in a study of T-cell memory formation after mild COVID-19 (dated by TCRdb to the early 2020s). As for the study more broadly: TCR sequence clusters from the two donors were largely donor specific. Two young, previously healthy adult volunteers made up the cohort, one male and one female. In a couple of donors, T-cell clones that expanded and contracted after mild COVID-19 were followed by sequencing TCRalpha and TCRbeta repertoires longitudinally. The full study reports these points: Contracting CD4+ clones were located mainly in the CM and EM memory subsets, whereas CD8+ clones were found to be enriched in EMRA. Clones contracting from day 15 to 85 had balanced CD4/CD8 phenotypes, while a second wave expanding from day 15 to 37 was biased towards CD4+. The study covered only two mild cases, and larger cohorts including severe cases with pre-infection samples were considered necessary. The second-wave clones that peaked on day 37 were not confirmed to be SARS-CoV-2 specific. Some responding clones were detected in pre-infection memory, suggesting pre-existing cross-reactive memory T cells joined the SARS-CoV-2 response.

Sequencing instrument: Illumina NovaSeq 6000. cDNA libraries for TCRalpha and TCRbeta were prepared by 5'RACE using constant-segment primers, with sample barcodes and unique molecular identifiers added. RNA was extracted from every sample with Trizol reagent. Libraries were amplified in two PCR steps, with a second sample barcode and Illumina TruSeq adapters added in the second step. Sequencing of the libraries was done on an Illumina NovaSeq, producing 2 x 150 bp paired-end reads. On the authors' methods: Demultiplexing of reads and collapsing into UMI-guided consensus sequences were performed with migec v1.2.7. Using mixcr v2.1.11, UMI consensuses were aligned to TRA and TRB V and J templates and then assembled into clonotypes. Clonotypes were classified as expanded or contracted when called significant by both edgeR and NoisET, with noise models trained on biological replicates. For edgeR calls, the cutoffs were a false discovery rate-adjusted p below 0.01 and a log2 fold-change threshold of 1. As an exploratory analysis of dynamics, max-normalized trajectories of the 1000 most abundant clonotypes were examined with PCA combined with hierarchical clustering. The CD4 or CD8 phenotype of responding clones was assigned using the separately sequenced CD4+ and CD8+ repertoires. TCRdb handled the public reads itself, with Q25 trimming in fastp and clone calling in MiXCR, and kept productive beta chains. Identical CDR3 protein sequences are pooled into one entry, listed with their most common genes and DNA. The V and J calls and clone size come from TCRdb's table, not from the authors' own analysis. This sample holds 280,000 or so distinct CDR3 sequences; under 8.5% were observed only once. Less than 25% of the sample lies in the top ten.

To note about this clonotype: Its antigen target is currently unknown. Per-nucleotide qualities are absent, and no much larger clonotype sits a single base away.

Ficoll-Paque density gradient centrifugation was used to isolate PBMCs. V and J are truncated by 3 bases and 4 bases respectively, leaving an intervening sequence of 12 bases. Including cysteine and phenylalanine, the CDR3 has 14 amino acids. The retained sequence is limited to the CDR3, 42 bases, with the frame set at the first base. The germline V gene encodes CDR1 SGHKS and CDR2 YYEKEE (reference sequence). This clonotype was obtained from a man aged 18 to 35 who had mild COVID-19 (a few samples of this study predate the infection). The sample titles of this study are shuffled in the database, so cell type and time point are left out; the donor was told from shared clones. The receptor chain draws on TRBV5-5 and TRBJ2-3; the D gene is possibly TRBD2, with 6 bases matching. The sequencing sample was made of PBMCs or a T cell subset sorted from them (not recorded which). The DNA reads as follows: TGTGCCAGCAGCTCGACTAGTGGCGCAGATACGCAGTATTTT. This sequence encodes CASSSTSGADTQYF.